A selection of T cell receptor beta chains follows, all from one sample in a study of blood T cells in healthy people across ages. TCRdb fed the 5' RACE reads into MiXCR, producing one record per CDR3 protein. This table holds approximately 1.5 million distinct CDR3 sequences, roughly 43% found once. Sample: blood. The source is a woman younger than 30 in good health. The CDR3 runs from the conserved cysteine through the conserved F or W. A D gene is named only where the DNA matches it firmly. Size values are once, few and many counts, or a class for expanded clones, and some rows have none.

clone_size	d_call	v_call	j_call	cdr3_aa	cdr3_nt
NA	NA	TRBV7-8	TRBJ1-1	CASSLAQPSLLSQAFF	TGTGCCAGCAGCTTAGCGCAGCCCAGCCTTCTCTCCCAAGCTTTCTTT
NA	TRBD2	TRBV24-1	TRBJ2-7	CATSDSNSGRIGEQYF	TGTGCCACCAGTGATAGCAATAGCGGGAGAATTGGCGAGCAGTACTTC
NA	NA	TRBV7-2	TRBJ2-7	CASSFRGASYEQYF	TGTGCCAGCAGCTTCAGGGGGGCTTCCTACGAGCAGTACTTC
NA	NA	TRBV18	TRBJ1-1	CASSGGGGTTEAFF	TGTGCCAGCTCCGGGGGGGGAGGAACGACTGAAGCTTTCTTT
NA	NA	TRBV28	TRBJ2-1	CASSATPSRNEQFF	TGTGCCAGCTCCGCCACACCAAGCCGGAATGAGCAGTTCTTC
NA	TRBD1	TRBV6-6	TRBJ2-3	CASSYRQGNTDTQYF	TGTGCCAGCAGTTACAGACAGGGTAACACAGATACGCAGTATTTT
NA	NA	TRBV27	TRBJ2-1	CASTMSVFGEQFF	TGTGCCAGCACCATGAGCGTGTTTGGTGAGCAGTTCTTC
few	NA	TRBV29-1	TRBJ2-7	CSVGGTGHEQYF	TGCAGCGTCGGGGGGACAGGCCACGAGCAGTACTTC
NA	NA	TRBV7-2	TRBJ2-1	CASSLPLSETQFF	TGTGCCAGCAGCTTACCCCTCTCGGAGACCCAGTTCTTC
NA	NA	TRBV6-5	TRBJ2-2	CASSNRDGSTGELFF	TGTGCCAGCAGTAACAGGGACGGGAGCACCGGGGAGCTGTTTTTT
NA	TRBD2	TRBV6-2/TRBV6-3	TRBJ2-2	CASRNSGGLLGTGELFF	TGTGCCAGCAGAAATAGCGGGGGTCTCCTTGGCACCGGGGAGCTGTTTTTT
NA	TRBD1	TRBV11-2	TRBJ2-3	CASSLERNGQGYFEGADTQYF	TGTGCCAGCAGCTTAGAACGAAATGGACAGGGATACTTTGAGGGCGCAGATACGCAGTATTTT
NA	NA	TRBV4-3	TRBJ2-5	CASSQDGRSNEQYF	TGCGCCAGCAGCCAAGATGGACGGAGCAATGAGCAGTACTTC
few	NA	TRBV24-1	TRBJ1-1	CATSDGVGAFF	TGTGCCACCAGTGATGGAGTCGGAGCTTTCTTT
once	NA	TRBV4-1	TRBJ1-2	CASSQKGDRYGYTF	TGCGCCAGCAGCCAGAAAGGGGATCGGTATGGCTACACCTTC
NA	TRBD1	TRBV12-3/TRBV12-4	TRBJ1-6	CASSSPGQGANNSPLHF	TGTGCAAGCAGTTCCCCGGGACAGGGGGCCAATAATTCACCCCTCCACTTT
NA	NA	TRBV21-1	TRBJ2-4	CASSKGGDRVSVDIQYF	TGTGCCAGCAGCAAAGGGGGGGACAGGGTTTCTGTTGACATTCAGTACTTC
NA	NA	TRBV4-2	TRBJ1-2	CASSQDVGGRGYTF	TGTGCCAGCAGCCAAGATGTAGGGGGGCGAGGCTACACCTTC
NA	TRBD1	TRBV3-1	TRBJ2-7	CASSRQGGNYNEQYF	TGTGCCAGCAGCCGACAGGGGGGTAATTACAATGAGCAGTACTTC
NA	TRBD2	TRBV4-1	TRBJ2-3	CASSQATSGPAKDTQYF	TGCGCCAGCAGCCAAGCGACTAGCGGTCCCGCGAAAGATACGCAGTATTTT
NA	TRBD1	TRBV3-1	TRBJ2-3	CASSQVQGVGTDTQYF	TGTGCCAGCAGCCAAGTCCAGGGGGTAGGCACAGATACGCAGTATTTT
few	TRBD1	TRBV6-5	TRBJ1-5	CASSSFLGTGSFSNQPQHF	TGTGCCAGCAGTTCCTTCCTCGGGACAGGGTCCTTTAGCAATCAGCCCCAGCATTTT
NA	NA	TRBV3-1	TRBJ2-7	CASSQDPALGSYEQYF	TGTGCCAGCAGCCAAGATCCCGCGTTGGGCTCCTACGAGCAGTACTTC
NA	TRBD1	TRBV7-9	TRBJ2-1	CASSLSVGGWPEQFF	TGTGCCAGCAGCTTATCGGTAGGGGGCTGGCCTGAGCAGTTCTTC
few	NA	TRBV7-8	TRBJ1-1	CASSLRLANTKAFF	TGTGCCAGCAGCTTACGACTAGCGAACACTAAAGCTTTCTTT
few	TRBD2	TRBV6-6	TRBJ2-7	CASAGVSYEQYF	TGTGCCTCAGCGGGGGTCTCCTACGAGCAGTACTTC
few	TRBD2	TRBV4-3	TRBJ2-1	CASRHSGNNEQFF	TGCGCCAGCAGGCATAGCGGGAACAATGAGCAGTTCTTC
NA	NA	TRBV27	TRBJ1-1	CASSPGERNTEAFF	TGTGCCAGCAGCCCGGGTGAGAGGAACACTGAAGCTTTCTTT
NA	NA	TRBV3-1	TRBJ1-1	CASNDHGGGTEAFF	TGTGCCAGCAACGATCACGGGGGCGGCACTGAAGCTTTCTTT
many	NA	TRBV20-1	TRBJ2-7	CSATPGPANEQYF	TGCAGTGCTACTCCCGGGCCAGCCAACGAGCAGTACTTC
many	TRBD2	TRBV28	TRBJ2-3	CASSTRLAGITDTQYF	TGTGCCAGCAGTACCCGACTAGCGGGGATAACAGATACGCAGTATTTT
few	NA	TRBV4-1	TRBJ1-6	CASSQAGWNNSPLHF	TGCGCCAGCAGCCAAGCTGGGTGGAATAATTCACCCCTCCACTTT
few	NA	TRBV9	TRBJ2-3	CASSLLSSVTDTQYF	TGTGCCAGCAGCCTACTATCAAGCGTAACAGATACGCAGTATTTT
NA	TRBD2	TRBV10-3	TRBJ2-7	CAISTMTSGSSYEQYF	TGTGCCATCAGCACCATGACTAGCGGGAGTTCCTACGAGCAGTACTTC
few	NA	TRBV9	TRBJ2-5	CASSASGETQYF	TGTGCCAGCAGCGCCTCAGGGGAGACCCAGTACTTC
few	NA	TRBV20-1	TRBJ1-6	CSAFAAGDGSPLHF	TGCAGTGCTTTTGCCGCGGGGGACGGTTCACCCCTCCACTTT
NA	NA	TRBV7-2	TRBJ2-7	CASSLVLPTYEQYF	TGTGCCAGCAGCTTAGTTCTCCCTACCTACGAGCAGTACTTC